This TCR beta chain was sequenced in a study of CD8 T cells in Susac syndrome (dated by TCRdb to between 2017 and 2020). General notes on the study: The study used repertoire sequencing to test whether antigen drove CD8+ T cell activation and differentiation in Susac syndrome. The study compared CD8+ T cell repertoire clonality among over ten healthy donors, about 14 Susac syndrome patients and fewer than 19 multiple sclerosis patients. The paper's findings and limits, for the study overall: The TCR sequencing and HLA analysis was acknowledged to have included a relatively small number of individuals.

Note on this clonotype: There is no known antigen for this receptor. Qualities for individual bases were not recorded, and no much larger clone is one base off.

RNA was extracted using the RNeasy kit, and roughly 0.5 to 1 microgram was reverse transcribed with random hexamers. The immunoSEQ multiplex PCR assay, which covers 54 Vbeta and 13 Jbeta segments, was used to amplify TCR beta CDR3 regions. PCR amplification bias was corrected by using a synthetic template baseline for primer optimization and computational correction. In the source study's methods: Only productive sequences were kept, with reads annotated to V, D and J genes according to IMGT and analyzed in immunoSEQ Analyzer. Clonality was computed as one minus Shannon entropy normalized by log2 of the number of productive unique sequences. For each patient and control, public and private clones were evaluated among the 100 most prevalent clones. Clones were defined as Susac-specific when absent from the healthy and MS cohorts, from over a thousand published viral clones and from other ImmuneACCESS disease sequences. Clones were called with MiXCR by TCRdb after fastp trimmed the public reads at Q25, and only in-frame beta chains were retained. Merged by CDR3 protein, the rows form single entries marked with the most common genes and DNA. The V and J calls come from TCRdb's annotation, not from the publication. Within this sample are about 52,000 distinct CDR3 sequences, with just over 90% of them counted one time only. The ten most abundant clones make up 0.5% to 0.6% of the sample.

Peripheral blood CD8+ and CD4+ T cells from healthy donors, Susac syndrome patients and multiple sclerosis patients were profiled using high-throughput TCR beta sequencing. Treatment-naive patients with stable or active relapsing-remitting disease fulfilling revised McDonald criteria were used as multiple sclerosis controls. Bulk CD8+ and CD4+ T cells were purified by magnetic negative isolation, whereas CD8+ TEMRA cells were enriched by FACS. Blood was collected in EDTA tubes and processed within 24 hours, with PBMCs isolated through density gradient centrifugation. PBMCs intended for TCR sequencing were cryopreserved in liquid nitrogen and were subsequently thawed in a 37 degrees C water bath. The sorted or isolated CD4+, CD8+ and CD8+ TEMRA cells had a purity of 90% or higher. CDR3 length: 14 amino acids, cysteine to phenylalanine. Solely the CDR3 DNA is kept, with 42 bases framed from the first base. Per the germline V gene, SGHVS is the CDR1 and FQNEAQ is the CDR2. V is reduced by 3 bases and J by 5 bases, leaving a spacing of 14 bases between them.

This sequence was found in a human donor with multiple sclerosis. The sample taken for sequencing was CD8+ T cells from PBMCs. The V and J genes are TRBV7-8 and TRBJ2-7; the D region may be TRBD1 or TRBD2, each matching 5 bases equally. The nucleotide sequence is given as TGTGCCAGCAGCTTGTGGGACGGGGAAAACGAGCAGTACTTC. It encodes CASSLWDGENEQYF.